This T cell receptor beta chain came from a study of cytomegalovirus exposure and HLA in healthy donors. General observations from the study: Presence/absence results assume similar sequencing depth per donor, which may not hold. The availability of immune exposure information extended only to CMV serostatus. Cytomegalovirus-associated status was assigned to more than 150 TCR beta chains.

This CDR3 region has 13 residues. V lost 4 bases, J lost 8 bases, and 15 bases lay in between. Germline V CDR1 and CDR2: SGHRS, YFSETQ. Remarks on this clone: No antigen is known for it.

Amplification used 60 Vbeta primers and 13 Jbeta primers. Libraries were prepared by immunoSEQ multiplex PCR; TCRdb keeps only in-frame clonotypes and omits some of them. The sample has approximately 160,000 clones; roughly 80% are singletons. This sequence was found in a male donor in good health and CMV-seronegative. The sample consisted of PBMCs. The chain has TRBV5-1 and TRBJ1-2; possible D gene TRBD1, 6 bases. Written as DNA, the CDR3 is TGCGCCAGCAGCCACGGGGGGGCGTCCGGCTACACCTTC. Translation: CASSHGGASGYTF.